The clone carrying this T cell receptor beta chain was seen a single time. Looked up from germline, CDR1 is SQVTM and CDR2 is ANQGSEA. CDR3 size: 15 residues. Trimming removed 6 bases from V and 7 bases from J; junction bases left unmatched: 8. The sample belongs to a study of blood T cell repertoires in COVID-19. Study as a whole: T cells, B-cell-depleted T cells, or PBMCs supplied cDNA or gDNA.

The table came from immunoSEQ multiplex PCR; TCRdb's copy has only in-frame clones and leaves some out. The sample includes fewer than 600,000 clones, 88% of them seen just once. Either two negative PCRs, clearance, or symptom resolution qualified Cohort 3 donors as recovered. Sequencing was performed on PBMCs or T cells enriched from blood (not recorded which). The sequence derives from a woman between 40 and 55 years old who had recovered from COVID-19. V usage is TRBV29-1 and J usage is TRBJ2-1; 14 positions agree with TRBD2. CDR3 nucleotides: TGCAGCGTGATGGGACTAGCGGGAGTGGGAAATGAGCAGTTCTTC. As protein: CSVMGLAGVGNEQFF.